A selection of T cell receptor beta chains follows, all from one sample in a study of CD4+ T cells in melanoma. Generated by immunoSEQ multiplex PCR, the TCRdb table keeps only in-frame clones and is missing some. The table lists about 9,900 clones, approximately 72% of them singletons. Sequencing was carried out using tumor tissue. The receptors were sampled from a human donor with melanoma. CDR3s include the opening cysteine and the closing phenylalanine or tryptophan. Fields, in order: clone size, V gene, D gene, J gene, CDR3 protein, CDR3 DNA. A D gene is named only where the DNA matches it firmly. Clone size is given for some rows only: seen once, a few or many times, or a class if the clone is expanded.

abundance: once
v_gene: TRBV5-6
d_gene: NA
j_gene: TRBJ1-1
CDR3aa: CASSLWGTRNTEAFF
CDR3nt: TGTGCCAGCAGCCTATGGGGGACACGGAACACTGAAGCTTTCTTT

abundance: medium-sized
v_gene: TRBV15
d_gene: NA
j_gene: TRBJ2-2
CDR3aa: CATSRDHRRNENTGELFF
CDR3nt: TGTGCCACCAGCAGAGATCACAGAAGAAATGAGAACACCGGGGAGCTGTTTTTT

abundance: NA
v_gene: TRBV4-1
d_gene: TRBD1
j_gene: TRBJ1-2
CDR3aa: CASRQEAGGAYTF
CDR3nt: TGCGCCAGCAGACAAGAGGCAGGGGGCGCGTACACCTTC

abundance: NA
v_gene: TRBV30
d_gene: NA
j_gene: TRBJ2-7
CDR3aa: CAGWRAGYEQYF
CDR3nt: TGTGCCGGATGGAGGGCCGGGTACGAGCAGTACTTC

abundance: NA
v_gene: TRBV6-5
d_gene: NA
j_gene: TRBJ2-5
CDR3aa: CASSYDHTETQYF
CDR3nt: TGTGCCAGCAGTTACGACCACACAGAGACCCAGTACTTC

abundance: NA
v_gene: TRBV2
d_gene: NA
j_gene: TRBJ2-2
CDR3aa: CASRGTGELFF
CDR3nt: TGTGCCAGCAGGGGCACCGGGGAGCTGTTTTTT

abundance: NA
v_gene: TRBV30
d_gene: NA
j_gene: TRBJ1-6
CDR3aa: CAWSVPGNSPLHF
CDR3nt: TGTGCCTGGAGTGTACCGGGGAATTCACCCCTCCACTTT

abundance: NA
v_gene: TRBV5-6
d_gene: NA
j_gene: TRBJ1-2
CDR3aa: CASSLAAGSRSWAGYTF
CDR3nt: TGTGCCAGCAGCTTGGCAGCGGGGTCGAGGAGCTGGGCTGGCTACACCTTC

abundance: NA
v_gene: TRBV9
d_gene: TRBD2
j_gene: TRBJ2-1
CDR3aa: CASSVAGGSYNEQFF
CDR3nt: TGTGCCAGCAGCGTAGCGGGGGGCTCCTACAATGAGCAGTTCTTC

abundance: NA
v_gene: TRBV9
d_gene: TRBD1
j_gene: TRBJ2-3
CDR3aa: CASSTRDRESDTQYF
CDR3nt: TGTGCCAGCAGCACCCGGGACAGGGAATCAGATACGCAGTATTTT

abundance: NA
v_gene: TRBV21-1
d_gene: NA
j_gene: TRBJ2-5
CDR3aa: CASSRDIYQETQYF
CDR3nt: TGTGCCAGCAGCAGGGACATCTATCAAGAGACCCAGTACTTC

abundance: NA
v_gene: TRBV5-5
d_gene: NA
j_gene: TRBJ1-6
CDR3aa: CASSLGLQGTSPLHF
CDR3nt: TGTGCCAGCAGCTTGGGTCTGCAGGGTACTTCACCCCTCCACTTT

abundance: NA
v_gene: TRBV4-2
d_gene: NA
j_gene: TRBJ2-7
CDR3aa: CASSQAKSGLSKAYEQYF
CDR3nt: TGTGCCAGCAGCCAAGCTAAAAGTGGACTTTCGAAGGCCTACGAGCAGTACTTC

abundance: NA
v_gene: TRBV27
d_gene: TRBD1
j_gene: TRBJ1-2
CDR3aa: CASSSLDRAHGYTF
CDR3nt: TGTGCCAGCAGTTCCTTAGACAGGGCCCATGGCTACACCTTC

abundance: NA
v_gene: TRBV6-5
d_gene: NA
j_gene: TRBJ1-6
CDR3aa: CASSSSGRSRSPLHF
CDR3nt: TGTGCCAGCAGTTCTTCAGGCCGGTCTCGATCACCCCTCCACTTT

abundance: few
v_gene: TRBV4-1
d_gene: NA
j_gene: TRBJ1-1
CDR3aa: CASSQEVNREAFF
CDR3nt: TGCGCCAGCAGCCAAGAGGTTAACAGGGAGGCTTTCTTT

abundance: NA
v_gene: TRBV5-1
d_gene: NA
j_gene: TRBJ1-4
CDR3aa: CASSLAGQNEKLFF
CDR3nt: TGCGCCAGCAGCTTGGCGGGCCAGAATGAAAAACTGTTTTTT

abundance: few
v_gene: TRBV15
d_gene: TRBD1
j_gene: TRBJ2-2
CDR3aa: CATSRGQGRNTGELFF
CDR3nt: TGTGCCACCAGCAGGGGACAGGGGCGGAACACCGGGGAGCTGTTTTTT

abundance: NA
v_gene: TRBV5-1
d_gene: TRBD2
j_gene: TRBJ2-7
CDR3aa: CASSRTSGDSYEQYF
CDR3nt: TGCGCCAGCAGCCGGACTAGCGGGGACTCCTACGAGCAGTACTTC

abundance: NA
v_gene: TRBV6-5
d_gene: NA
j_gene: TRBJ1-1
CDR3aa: CASRIDLWNTEAFF
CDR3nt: TGTGCCAGCCGGATAGACCTTTGGAACACTGAAGCTTTCTTT

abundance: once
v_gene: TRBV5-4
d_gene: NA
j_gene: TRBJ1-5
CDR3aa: CASSRDANQPQHF
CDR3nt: TGTGCCAGCAGTAGAGATGCTAATCAGCCCCAGCATTTT

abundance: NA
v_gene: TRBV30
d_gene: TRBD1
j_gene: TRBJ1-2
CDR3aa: CAWSFWTGGLGYTF
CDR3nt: TGTGCCTGGAGTTTCTGGACAGGGGGCTTGGGCTACACCTTC

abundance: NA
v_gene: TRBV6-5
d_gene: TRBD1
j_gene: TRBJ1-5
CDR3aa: CASSSITGGFNQPQHF
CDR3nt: TGTGCCAGCAGTTCAATAACAGGGGGTTTCAATCAGCCCCAGCATTTT

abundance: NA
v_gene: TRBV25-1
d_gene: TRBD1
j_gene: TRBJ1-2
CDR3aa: CASSPQGADYGYTF
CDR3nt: TGTGCCAGCAGCCCCCAGGGGGCGGACTATGGCTACACCTTC

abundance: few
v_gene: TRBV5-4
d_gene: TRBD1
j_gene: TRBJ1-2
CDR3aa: CASSWTGSQGYTF
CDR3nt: TGTGCCAGCAGCTGGACAGGGAGTCAAGGCTACACCTTC

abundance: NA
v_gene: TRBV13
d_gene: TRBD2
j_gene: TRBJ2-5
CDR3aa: CASSLGTSGAETQYF
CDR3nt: TGTGCCAGCAGCTTAGGGACTAGCGGGGCGGAGACCCAGTACTTC

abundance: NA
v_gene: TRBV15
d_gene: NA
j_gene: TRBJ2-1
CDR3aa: CATSADRDRQFF
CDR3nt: TGTGCCACCAGCGCAGACCGGGATAGGCAGTTCTTC

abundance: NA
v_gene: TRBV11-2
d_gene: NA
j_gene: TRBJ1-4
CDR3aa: CASSPNRDSNEKLFF
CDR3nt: TGTGCCAGCAGCCCAAACCGGGACTCTAATGAAAAACTGTTTTTT

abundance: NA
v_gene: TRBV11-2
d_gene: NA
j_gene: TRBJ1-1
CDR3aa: CASSRMAGDTEAFF
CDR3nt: TGTGCCAGCAGCCGGATGGCGGGGGACACTGAAGCTTTCTTT

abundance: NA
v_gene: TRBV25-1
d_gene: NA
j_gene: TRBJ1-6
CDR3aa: CASSGKIPQGVYNSPLHF
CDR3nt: TGTGCCAGCAGTGGGAAGATCCCACAGGGCGTTTATAATTCACCCCTCCACTTT

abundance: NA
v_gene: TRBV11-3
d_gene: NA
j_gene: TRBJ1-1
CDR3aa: CASRAGHSNTEAFF
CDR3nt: TGTGCCAGCAGGGCGGGACACTCAAACACTGAAGCTTTCTTT

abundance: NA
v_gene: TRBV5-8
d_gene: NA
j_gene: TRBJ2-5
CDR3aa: CASSKGRRETQYF
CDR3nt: TGTGCCAGCAGCAAGGGTAGGCGAGAGACCCAGTACTTC

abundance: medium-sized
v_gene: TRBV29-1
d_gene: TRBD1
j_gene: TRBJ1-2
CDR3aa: CSVRTGMQHGYTF
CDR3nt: TGCAGCGTTCGGACAGGGATGCAGCATGGCTACACCTTC

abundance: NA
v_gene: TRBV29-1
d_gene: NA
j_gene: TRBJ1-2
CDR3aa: CSTRQANYGYTF
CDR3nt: TGCAGTACTCGACAGGCCAACTATGGCTACACCTTC

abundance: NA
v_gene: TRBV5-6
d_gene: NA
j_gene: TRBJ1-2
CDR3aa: CASSLDLTTGGGYTF
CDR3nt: TGTGCCAGCAGCTTGGACTTGACGACGGGTGGAGGCTACACCTTC

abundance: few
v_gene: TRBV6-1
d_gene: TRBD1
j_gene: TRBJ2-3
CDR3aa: CASKRGRWADTQYF
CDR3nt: TGTGCCAGCAAAAGGGGGCGTTGGGCAGATACGCAGTATTTT

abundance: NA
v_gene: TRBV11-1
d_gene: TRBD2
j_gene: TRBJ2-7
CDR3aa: CASSPPRGDSYEQYF
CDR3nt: TGTGCCAGCAGCCCGCCCCGGGGGGACTCCTACGAGCAGTACTTC